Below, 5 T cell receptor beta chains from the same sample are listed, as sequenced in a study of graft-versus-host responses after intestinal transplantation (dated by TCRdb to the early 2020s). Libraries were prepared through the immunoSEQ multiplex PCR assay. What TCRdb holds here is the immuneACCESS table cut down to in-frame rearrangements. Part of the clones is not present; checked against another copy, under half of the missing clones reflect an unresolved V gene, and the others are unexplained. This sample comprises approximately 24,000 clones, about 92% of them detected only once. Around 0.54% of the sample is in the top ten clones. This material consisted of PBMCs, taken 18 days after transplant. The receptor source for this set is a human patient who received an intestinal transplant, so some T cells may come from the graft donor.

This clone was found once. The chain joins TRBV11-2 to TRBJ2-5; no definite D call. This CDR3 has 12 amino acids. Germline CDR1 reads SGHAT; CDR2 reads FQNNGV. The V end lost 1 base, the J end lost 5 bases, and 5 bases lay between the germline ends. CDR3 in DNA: TGTGCCAGCAGCTTAGCCCTGGAGACCCAGTACTTC. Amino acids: CASSLALETQYF.

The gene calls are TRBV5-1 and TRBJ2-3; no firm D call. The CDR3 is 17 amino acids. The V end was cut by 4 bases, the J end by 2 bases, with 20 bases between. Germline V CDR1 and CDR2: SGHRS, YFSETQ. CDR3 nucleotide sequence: TGCGCCAGCAGCCCGCCCGCCGAGCAGGTAATCACAGATACGCAGTATTTT. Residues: CASSPPAEQVITDTQYF.

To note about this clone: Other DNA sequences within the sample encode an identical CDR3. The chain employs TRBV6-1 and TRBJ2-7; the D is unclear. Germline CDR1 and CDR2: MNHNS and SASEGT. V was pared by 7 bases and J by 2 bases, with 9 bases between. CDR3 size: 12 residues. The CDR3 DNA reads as TGTGCCAGCAAGGTAGGACCCTACGAGCAGTACTTC. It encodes CASKVGPYEQYF.

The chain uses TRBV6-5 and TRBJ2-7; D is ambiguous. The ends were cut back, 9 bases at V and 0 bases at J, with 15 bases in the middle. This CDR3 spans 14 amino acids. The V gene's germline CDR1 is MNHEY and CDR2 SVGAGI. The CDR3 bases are TGTGCCAGTCCAAACAGAAATAGCTCCTACGAGCAGTACTTC. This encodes CASPNRNSSYEQYF.

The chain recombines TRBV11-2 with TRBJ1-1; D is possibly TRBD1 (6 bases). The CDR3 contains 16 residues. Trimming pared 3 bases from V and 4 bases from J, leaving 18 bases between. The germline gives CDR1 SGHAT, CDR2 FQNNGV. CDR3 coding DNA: TGTGCCAGCAGCTTTTGGCAGGGGAAAGTGAGCACTGAAGCTTTCTTT. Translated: CASSFWQGKVSTEAFF.